What follows describes a single TCR beta chain. Sequenced by immunoSEQ multiplex PCR; TCRdb stores in-frame clones only, minus some. The sample comprises tens of thousands of clones, about four fifths of which are singletons, and approximately 21% rests with the top ten. The source of the sample is a study of OX40 agonist ivuxolimab in advanced cancers. With 4 bases clipped from V and 4 bases from J, the junction kept 9 bases outside the gene matches. The CDR3 sequence is 16 residues long. Germline-derived CDR1 and CDR2 are LNHDA and SQIVND (reference sequence). The receptor was isolated from an adult with an advanced solid tumor such as melanoma, head and neck, liver or kidney cancer. The sample in question was CD4+ or CD8+ T cells sorted from blood, obtained in a trial of the OX40 agonist ivuxolimab. The rearrangement uses TRBV19 and TRBJ1-2; 10 bases fit TRBD1. CDR3 nucleotide sequence: TGTGCCAGTAGTACCGGATCGACAGGGGGCGCCTATGGCTACACCTTC. Translated, it gives CASSTGSTGGAYGYTF.